The present T cell receptor (beta chain) was sequenced within a study of T cells in Graves' hyperthyroidism and ophthalmopathy. Study conclusions and caveats: A 13 V-J signature model discriminated ophthalmopathy versus stable hyperthyroidism. Blood also contained most expanded thyroid clonotypes above 0.001. Ophthalmopathy was predicted by the model a median of about 6.7 months ahead of onset.

V shed 7 bases and J 3 bases; nucleotides not matched to a gene: 2. The V gene's germline CDR1 is MGHDK and CDR2 SYGVNS. The CDR3 contains 12 residues. RNA transcripts served as the template for amplifying TCR beta CDR3 regions. The HTBI primer set drove a first-round RT-PCR of the TCR CDR3. TCRdb re-analysed the multiplex PCR reads in MiXCR, keeping a single row per CDR3 protein. This table has approximately 95,000 distinct CDR3 sequences, roughly 37% appearing once. Regarding this clonotype: What it binds is unknown.

Any patient presenting with uncontrolled infection, other autoimmune disease, pregnancy or lactation was left out. The chain uses TRBV25-1 and TRBJ2-5, with 7 bases that match TRBD1. This receptor was taken from a woman in her twenties or thirties with Graves' hyperthyroidism. The material sequenced was peripheral blood or thyroid tissue (not recorded which). CDR3 DNA: TGTGCCAGCACCGACAGGGAAGAGACCCAGTACTTC. This gives the protein CASTDREETQYF.